The entry below describes one T cell receptor (beta chain). These data belong to a study of CD8+ T cells in alopecia areata. CDR3 length: 13 amino acids. The ends lost 4 bases at V and 7 bases at J; junction bases unmatched: 5. CDR1 is MGHDK and CDR2 is SYGVNS in the germline V gene. Extraction and reverse transcription of RNA yielded cDNA as the sequencing template. Using immunoSEQ multiplex PCR, the repertoire was profiled, and TCRdb retains in-frame clones only, with some absent. The sample lists about 140,000 clones; around 55% were seen once. The TCR originated in a human donor in good health. Sequencing was carried out using CD4+ T cells sorted from blood. V and J are TRBV25-1 and TRBJ2-7; the match to TRBD1 covers 9 bases. This CDR3 is CASSGGQGWEQYF. In DNA form, the CDR3 reads TGTGCCAGCAGTGGAGGACAGGGGTGGGAGCAGTACTTC.